This T cell receptor beta chain is drawn from a study of T cells in Graves' hyperthyroidism and ophthalmopathy. The CDR3 sequence is 17 residues long. V was clipped by 4 bases and J by 6 bases; unmatched bases: 7. Per germline, CDR1 KGHDR and CDR2 SFDVKD. Amplification yielded TCR beta CDR3 regions, with RNA transcripts as the source. First-round RT-PCR with HTBI primers amplified the TCR CDR3 region. TCRdb called the multiplex PCR reads again in MiXCR, with one record for every CDR3 protein. The sample carries hundreds of thousands of distinct CDR3 sequences, about 15% recorded once. This clonotype was observed many times.

The receptor was derived from a woman in her sixties with Graves' ophthalmopathy. The chain joins TRBV24-1 to TRBJ2-3; 15 bases are a match to TRBD2. What was sequenced was blood. The CDR3 DNA is TGTGCCACCAGTGACCCATACGGACTAGCGGGAGGGGATACGCAGTATTTT. Its protein product is CATSDPYGLAGGDTQYF.